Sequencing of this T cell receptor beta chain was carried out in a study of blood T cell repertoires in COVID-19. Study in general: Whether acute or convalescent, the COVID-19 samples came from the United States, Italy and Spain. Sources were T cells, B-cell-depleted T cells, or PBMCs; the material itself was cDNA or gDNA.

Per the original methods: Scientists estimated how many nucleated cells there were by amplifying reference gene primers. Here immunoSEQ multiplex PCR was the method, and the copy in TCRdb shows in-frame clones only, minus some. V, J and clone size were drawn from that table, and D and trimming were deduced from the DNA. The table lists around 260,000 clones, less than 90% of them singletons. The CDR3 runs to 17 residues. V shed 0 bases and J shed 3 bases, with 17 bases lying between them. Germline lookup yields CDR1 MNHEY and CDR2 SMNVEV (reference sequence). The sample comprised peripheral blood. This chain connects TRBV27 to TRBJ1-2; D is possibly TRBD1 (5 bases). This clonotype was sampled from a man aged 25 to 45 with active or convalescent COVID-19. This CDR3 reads CASSLSAGGTSDYGYTF. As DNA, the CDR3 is TGTGCCAGCAGTTTATCGGCCGGGGGTACTAGCGACTATGGCTACACCTTC.